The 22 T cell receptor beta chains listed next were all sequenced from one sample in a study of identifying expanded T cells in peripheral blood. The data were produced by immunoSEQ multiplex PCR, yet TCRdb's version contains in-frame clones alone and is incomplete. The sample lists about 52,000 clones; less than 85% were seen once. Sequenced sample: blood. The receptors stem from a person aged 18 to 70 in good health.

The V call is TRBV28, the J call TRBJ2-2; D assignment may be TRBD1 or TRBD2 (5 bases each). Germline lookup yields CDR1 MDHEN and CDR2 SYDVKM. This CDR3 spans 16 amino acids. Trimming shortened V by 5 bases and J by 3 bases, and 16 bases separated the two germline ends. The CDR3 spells CASSLNGQGHTGELFF. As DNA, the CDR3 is TGTGCCAGCAGTCTAAATGGCCAGGGACACACCGGGGAGCTGTTTTTT.

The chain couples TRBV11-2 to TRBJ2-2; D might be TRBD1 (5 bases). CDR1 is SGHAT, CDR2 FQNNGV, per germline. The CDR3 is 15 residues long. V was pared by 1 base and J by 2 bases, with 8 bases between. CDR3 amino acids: CASSLGTLNTGELFF. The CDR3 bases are TGTGCCAGCAGCTTAGGGACATTAAACACCGGGGAGCTGTTTTTT.

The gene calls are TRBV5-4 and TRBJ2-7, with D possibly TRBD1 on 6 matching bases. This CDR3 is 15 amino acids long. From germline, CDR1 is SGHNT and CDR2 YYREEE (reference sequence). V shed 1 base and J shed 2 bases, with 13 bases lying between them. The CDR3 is CASSLSGVSAYEQYV. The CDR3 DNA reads TGTGCCAGCAGCTTGTCAGGGGTCTCCGCCTACGAGCAGTACGTC.

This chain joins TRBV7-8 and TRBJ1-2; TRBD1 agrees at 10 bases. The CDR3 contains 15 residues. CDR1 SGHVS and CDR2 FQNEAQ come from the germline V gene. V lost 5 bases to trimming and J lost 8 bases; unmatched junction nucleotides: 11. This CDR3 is CASSPRDRGLGGYTF. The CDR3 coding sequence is TGTGCCAGCAGCCCGAGGGACAGGGGTTTAGGGGGCTACACCTTC.

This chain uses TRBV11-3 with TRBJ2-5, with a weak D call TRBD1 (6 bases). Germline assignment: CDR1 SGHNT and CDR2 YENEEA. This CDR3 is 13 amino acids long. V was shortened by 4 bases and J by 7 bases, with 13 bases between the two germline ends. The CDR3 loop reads CASSSYVTGTQYF. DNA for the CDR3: TGTGCCAGCAGCTCCTATGTGACAGGGACCCAGTACTTC.

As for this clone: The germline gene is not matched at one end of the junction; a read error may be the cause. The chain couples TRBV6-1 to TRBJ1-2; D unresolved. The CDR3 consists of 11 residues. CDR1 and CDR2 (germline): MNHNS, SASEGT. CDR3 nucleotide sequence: TGTGCCAGCAGGGAAGCGGGTGGCTACACCTTC. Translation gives CASREAGGYTF.

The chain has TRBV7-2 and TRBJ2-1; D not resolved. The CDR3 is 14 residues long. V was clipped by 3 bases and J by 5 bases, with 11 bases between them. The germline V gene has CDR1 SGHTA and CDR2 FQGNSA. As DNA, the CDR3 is TGTGCCAGCAGCTTTTCAGGCAGAAACAATGAGCAGTTCTTC. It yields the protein CASSFSGRNNEQFF.

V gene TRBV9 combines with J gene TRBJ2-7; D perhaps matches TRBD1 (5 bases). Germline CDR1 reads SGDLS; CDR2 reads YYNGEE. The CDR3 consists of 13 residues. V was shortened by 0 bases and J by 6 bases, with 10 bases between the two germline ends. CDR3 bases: TGTGCCAGCAGCGTAGGGGCAGGGTTCGAGCAGTACTTC. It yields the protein CASSVGAGFEQYF. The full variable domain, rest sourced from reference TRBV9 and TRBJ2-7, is DSGVTQTPKHLITATGQRVTLRCSPRSGDLSVYWYQQSLDQGLQFLIQYYNGEERAKGNILERFSAQQFPDLHSELNLSSLELGDSALYFCASSVGAGFEQYFGPGTRLTVT.

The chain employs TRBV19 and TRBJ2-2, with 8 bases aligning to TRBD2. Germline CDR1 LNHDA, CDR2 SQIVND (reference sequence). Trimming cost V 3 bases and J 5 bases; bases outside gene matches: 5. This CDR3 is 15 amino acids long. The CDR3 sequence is CASSMSGRGTGELFF. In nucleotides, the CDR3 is TGTGCCAGTAGTATGAGCGGGAGAGGGACCGGGGAGCTGTTTTTT.

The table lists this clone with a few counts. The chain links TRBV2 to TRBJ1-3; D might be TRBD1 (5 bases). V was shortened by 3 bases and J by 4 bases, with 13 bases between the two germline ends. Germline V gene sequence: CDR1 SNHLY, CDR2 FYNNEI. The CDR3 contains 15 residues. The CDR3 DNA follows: TGTGCCAGCAGTGAGAACAGCGGGGACGGAAACACCATATATTTT. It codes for CASSENSGDGNTIYF. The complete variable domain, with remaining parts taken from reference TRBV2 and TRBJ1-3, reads EPEVTQTPSHQVTQMGQEVILRCVPISNHLYFYWYRQILGQKVEFLVSFYNNEISEKSEIFDDQFSVERPDGSNFTLKIRSTKLEDSAMYFCASSENSGDGNTIYFGEGSWLTVV.

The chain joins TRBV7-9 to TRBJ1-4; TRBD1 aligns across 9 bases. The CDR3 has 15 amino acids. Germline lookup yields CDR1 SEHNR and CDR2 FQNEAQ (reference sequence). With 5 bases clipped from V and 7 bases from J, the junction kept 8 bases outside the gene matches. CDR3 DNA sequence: TGTGCCAGCAGCCAGGGACAGGGTGGCGGTGAAAAACTGTTTTTT. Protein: CASSQGQGGGEKLFF.

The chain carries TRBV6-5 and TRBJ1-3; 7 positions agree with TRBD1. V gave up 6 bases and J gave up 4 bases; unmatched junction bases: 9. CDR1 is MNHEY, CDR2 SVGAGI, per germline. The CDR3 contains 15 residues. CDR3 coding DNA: TGTGCCAGCAGGCCCAGCCGGGACAGAGGAAACACCATATATTTT. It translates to CASRPSRDRGNTIYF.

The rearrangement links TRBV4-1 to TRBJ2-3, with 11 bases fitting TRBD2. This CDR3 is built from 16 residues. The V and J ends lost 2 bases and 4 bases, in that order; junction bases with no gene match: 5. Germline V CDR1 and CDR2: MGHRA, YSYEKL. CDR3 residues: CASSQLTSGSSDTQYF. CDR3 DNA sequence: TGCGCCAGCAGCCAACTAACTAGCGGGAGTTCAGATACGCAGTATTTT.

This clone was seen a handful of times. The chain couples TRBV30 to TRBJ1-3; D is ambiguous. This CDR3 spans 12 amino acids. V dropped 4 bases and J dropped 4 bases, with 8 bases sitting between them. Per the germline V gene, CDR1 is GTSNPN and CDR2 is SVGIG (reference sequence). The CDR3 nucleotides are TGTGCCTGGAAGTACAGAGGAAACACCATATATTTT. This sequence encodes CAWKYRGNTIYF.

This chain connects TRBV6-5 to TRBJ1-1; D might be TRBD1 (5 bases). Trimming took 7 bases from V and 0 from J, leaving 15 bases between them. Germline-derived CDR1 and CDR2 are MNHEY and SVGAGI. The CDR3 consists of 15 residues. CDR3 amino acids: CASTQYRQMNTEAFF. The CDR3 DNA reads TGTGCCAGCACCCAATATCGACAGATGAACACTGAAGCTTTCTTT.

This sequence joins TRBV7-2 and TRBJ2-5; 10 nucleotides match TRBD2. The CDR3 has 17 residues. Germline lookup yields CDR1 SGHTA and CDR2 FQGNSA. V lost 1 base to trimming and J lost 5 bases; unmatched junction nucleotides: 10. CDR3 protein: CASSLVRLAGVWETQYF. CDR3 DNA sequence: TGTGCCAGCAGCTTAGTGAGGCTAGCGGGAGTCTGGGAGACCCAGTACTTC.

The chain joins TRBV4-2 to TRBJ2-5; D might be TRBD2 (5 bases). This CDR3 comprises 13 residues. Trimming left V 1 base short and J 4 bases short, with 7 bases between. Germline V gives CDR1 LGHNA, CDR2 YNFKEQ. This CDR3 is CASSQVRGETQYF. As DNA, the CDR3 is TGTGCCAGCAGCCAAGTTCGGGGAGAGACCCAGTACTTC.

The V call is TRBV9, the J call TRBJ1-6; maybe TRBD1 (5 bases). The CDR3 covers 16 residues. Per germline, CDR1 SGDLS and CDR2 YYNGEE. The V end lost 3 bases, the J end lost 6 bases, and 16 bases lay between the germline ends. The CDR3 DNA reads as TGTGCCAGCAGCGCCGGGGCGGGGACGAGTAATTCACCCCTCCACTTT. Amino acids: CASSAGAGTSNSPLHF.

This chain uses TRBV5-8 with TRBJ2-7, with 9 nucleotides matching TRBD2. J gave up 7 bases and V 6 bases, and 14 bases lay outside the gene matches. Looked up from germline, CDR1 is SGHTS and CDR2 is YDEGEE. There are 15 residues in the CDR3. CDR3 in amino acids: CASIFSAGGPVEQYF. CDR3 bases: TGTGCCAGCATCTTTTCGGCGGGAGGGCCAGTAGAGCAGTACTTC.

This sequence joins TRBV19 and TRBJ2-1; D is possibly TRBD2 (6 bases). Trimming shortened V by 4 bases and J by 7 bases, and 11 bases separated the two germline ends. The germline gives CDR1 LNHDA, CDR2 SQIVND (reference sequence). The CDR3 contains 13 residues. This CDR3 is CASSTLRGNEQFF. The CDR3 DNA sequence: TGTGCCAGTAGTACCCTCCGGGGGAATGAGCAGTTCTTC. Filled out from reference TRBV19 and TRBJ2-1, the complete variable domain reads DGGITQSPKYLFRKEGQNVTLSCEQNLNHDAMYWYRQDPGQGLRLIYYSQIVNDFQKGDIAEGYSVSREKKESFPLTVTSAQKNPTAFYLCASSTLRGNEQFFGPGTRLTVL.

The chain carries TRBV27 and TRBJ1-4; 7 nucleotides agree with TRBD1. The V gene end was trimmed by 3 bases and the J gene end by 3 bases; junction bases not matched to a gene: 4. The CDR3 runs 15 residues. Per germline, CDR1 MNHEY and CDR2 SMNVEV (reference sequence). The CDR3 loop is CASSFNRGPNEKLFF. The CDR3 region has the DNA TGTGCCAGCAGTTTTAACAGGGGACCTAATGAAAAACTGTTTTTT. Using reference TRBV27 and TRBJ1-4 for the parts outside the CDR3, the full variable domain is EAQVTQNPRYLITVTGKKLTVTCSQNMNHEYMSWYRQDPGLGLRQIYYSMNVEVTDKGDVPEGYKVSRKEKRNFPLILESPSPNQTSLYFCASSFNRGPNEKLFFGSGTQLSVL.

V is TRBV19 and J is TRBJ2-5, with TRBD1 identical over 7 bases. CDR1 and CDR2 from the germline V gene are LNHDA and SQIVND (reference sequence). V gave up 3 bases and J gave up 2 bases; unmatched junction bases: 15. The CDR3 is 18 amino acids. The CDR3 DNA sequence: TGTGCCAGTAGTATCGAGTTATCCCTGACAGGGCTACAAGAGACCCAGTACTTC. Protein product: CASSIELSLTGLQETQYF.